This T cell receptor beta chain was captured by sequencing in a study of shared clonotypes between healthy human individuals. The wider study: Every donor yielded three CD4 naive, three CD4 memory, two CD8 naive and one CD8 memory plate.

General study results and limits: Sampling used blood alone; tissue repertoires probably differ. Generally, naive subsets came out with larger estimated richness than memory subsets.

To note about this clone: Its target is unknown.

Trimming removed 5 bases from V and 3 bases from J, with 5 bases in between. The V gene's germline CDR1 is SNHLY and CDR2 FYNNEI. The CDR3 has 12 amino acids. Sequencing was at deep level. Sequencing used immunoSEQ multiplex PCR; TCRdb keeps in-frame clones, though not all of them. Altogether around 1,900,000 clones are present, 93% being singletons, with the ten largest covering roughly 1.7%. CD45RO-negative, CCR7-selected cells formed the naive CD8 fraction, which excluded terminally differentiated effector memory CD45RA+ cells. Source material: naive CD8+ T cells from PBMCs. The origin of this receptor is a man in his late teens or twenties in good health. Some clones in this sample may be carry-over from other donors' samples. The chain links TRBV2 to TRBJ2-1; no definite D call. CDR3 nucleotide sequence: TGTGCCAGCAGTCTGCGCTACAATGAGCAGTTCTTC. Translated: CASSLRYNEQFF.